The rows below give T cell receptor beta chains drawn from one sample of a study of tumor and adjacent non-tumor tissue in lung cancer. TCRdb redid the calling of the multiplex PCR reads with MiXCR, one entry per CDR3 protein. Among about 110,000 distinct CDR3 sequences, 62% were seen once, and the ten largest hold over 15%. Sequenced input: distant non-tumor lung tissue. The receptors stem from a man aged 60-69 years with non-small cell lung cancer. CDR3s include the opening cysteine and the closing phenylalanine or tryptophan. D genes are given only for firm matches. A clone size is listed for some rows: how often the clone was seen (once, few, many), or a class if it is expanded.

.,TRBV4-2,TRBJ1-2,.,CASSQAFGSFGYTF,TGTGCCAGCAGCCAGGCCTTTGGTTCTTTTGGCTACACCTTC
.,TRBV29-1,TRBJ2-2,.,CSVDGGSSTGELFF,TGCAGCGTTGACGGGGGCTCGAGTACCGGGGAGCTGTTTTTT
.,TRBV28,TRBJ2-1,.,CATQTTLYNEQLF,TGTGCCACCCAAACCACTCTTTACAATGAGCAGCTCTTC
.,TRBV5-1,TRBJ2-2,few,CASSSGPVDGELFF,TGCGCCAGCAGCTCCGGACCAGTCGACGGGGAGCTGTTTTTT
.,TRBV11-3,TRBJ1-1,.,CASSSGSGTEAFF,TGTGCCAGCAGCTCTGGCAGCGGCACTGAAGCTTTCTTT
TRBD1,TRBV15,TRBJ2-2,many,CATRTGQGSTGELFF,TGTGCCACCAGAACAGGACAGGGATCCACCGGGGAGCTGTTTTTT
TRBD2,TRBV6-2/TRBV6-3,TRBJ2-7,many,CASTHSSGSRHEQYF,TGTGCCAGCACCCACTCTAGCGGGAGTCGCCACGAGCAGTACTTC
.,TRBV4-2,TRBJ2-3,.,CASSQDLVGESDTQYF,TGCGCCAGCAGCCAAGATCTCGTGGGAGAATCAGATACGCAGTATTTT
.,TRBV29-1,TRBJ2-1,.,CNVGAGRFNEQFF,TGCAATGTTGGTGCAGGGAGATTCAATGAGCAGTTCTTC
TRBD2,TRBV20-1,TRBJ2-3,.,CSGRDLSGRSTDTQYF,TGCAGTGGGAGAGATCTTAGCGGGAGGAGCACAGATACGCAGTATTTT
.,TRBV4-1,TRBJ2-7,.,CASSQGSFAYGQYF,TGCGCCAGCAGCCAGGGAAGCTTCGCCTACGGGCAGTACTTC
.,TRBV6-1,TRBJ2-2,once,CATSLKGTGELFF,TGTGCCACTTCCCTTAAGGGGACCGGGGAGCTGTTTTTT
.,TRBV6-6,TRBJ2-1,many,CASRPKLGGDEQFF,TGTGCCAGCAGACCAAAATTGGGCGGCGATGAGCAGTTCTTC
.,TRBV13,TRBJ2-3,.,CASSPGRGADTQYF,TGTGCCAGCAGCCCCGGAAGGGGGGCAGATACGCAGTATTTT
TRBD1,TRBV29-1,TRBJ2-3,.,CSAGGPTDTQYF,TGCAGCGCAGGGGGCCCCACAGATACGCAGTATTTT
.,TRBV4-2,TRBJ2-3,.,CASNQDLNGSVTQYF,TGTGCCAGCAACCAGGATCTCAATGGGTCGGTTACGCAGTATTTT
.,TRBV2,TRBJ2-1,few,CASSDRASYNEQFF,TGTGCCAGCAGTGACAGGGCTTCCTACAATGAGCAGTTCTTC
.,TRBV6-6,TRBJ1-2,many,CASSYGGSLYGYTF,TGTGCCAGCAGTTACGGGGGCAGTCTCTATGGCTACACCTTC
TRBD1,TRBV7-3,TRBJ1-1,.,CASSLTGDDTEAFF,TGTGCCAGCAGCTTGACAGGGGATGACACTGAAGCTTTCTTT
.,TRBV20-1,TRBJ1-1,few,CSAPEATEPFF,TGCAGTGCTCCCGAGGCCACTGAACCTTTCTTT
.,TRBV6-1,TRBJ1-5,once,CASSDWGRRGSQPQHF,TGTGCCAGCAGTGATTGGGGCAGGCGGGGTAGCCAGCCCCAGCACTTT
TRBD2,TRBV20-1,TRBJ2-7,few,CSARTSGGPSYEQYF,TGCAGTGCTAGAACTAGCGGGGGGCCTTCCTACGAGCAGTACTTC
.,TRBV6-5,TRBJ2-2,.,CASIDRNTGKLFF,TGTGCCAGTATCGACAGGAACACCGGGAAGCTGTTTTTT
TRBD1,TRBV7-9,TRBJ2-7,many,CASSLVGQGADISYEQYF,TGTGCCAGCAGCTTAGTCGGACAGGGGGCAGACATCTCCTACGAGCAGTACTTC
TRBD1,TRBV12-3/TRBV12-4,TRBJ1-5,.,CASSPDRCNQPQHF,TGTGCCAGCAGCCCGGACAGGTGCAATCAGCCTCAGCATTTT
.,TRBV20-1,TRBJ2-1,.,CSTSKTSYEQFF,TGCAGTACTAGTAAAACTTCATATGAGCAGTTCTTC
TRBD1,TRBV11-1,TRBJ2-1,.,CASSSRTGSYNEQFF,TGTGCCAGCAGCTCCCGGACAGGGTCCTACAATGAGCAGTTCTTC
.,TRBV20-1,TRBJ1-2,few,CSARVMGTQASGYTF,TGCAGTGCTAGAGTTATGGGGACGCAAGCGAGTGGCTACACCTTC